This T cell receptor beta chain was recorded in a study of regulatory T cells in long-lasting Graves disease. Researchers made TCR beta libraries by using iRepertoire HTBI primers and running Arm-PCR on CDR3 regions. TCRdb recomputed calls from the multiplex PCR reads with MiXCR, one row per CDR3 protein. Of just over 600,000 distinct CDR3 sequences in the sample, about 15% were seen once. Time point noted: newly diagnosed GD, antithyroid drugs for less than 3 months. Extracted RNA from PBMCs served as the source of the TCR library. A volume of 8.5 to 10 milliliters of peripheral blood was collected in EDTA tubes. Deletions cut 6 bases from V and 2 bases from J, with 12 bases between. The germline CDR1 and CDR2 sequences are SQVTM and ANQGSEA. The CDR3 contains 13 residues. This clonotype has just a few counts. A further study also used this sample, focusing on T cells in Graves' hyperthyroidism and ophthalmopathy.

The material sequenced was peripheral blood mononuclear cells (PBMCs), taken at new diagnosis, from a patient treated with antithyroid drugs. The chain employs TRBV29-1 and TRBJ2-3; D may correspond to TRBD1 or TRBD2 (5 bases each). This TCR came from a woman in her 30s with Graves disease. The CDR3 nucleotides read TGCAGCGTAGGGGAGCTTATCACAGATACGCAGTATTTT. This sequence encodes CSVGELITDTQYF.